A selection of T cell receptor beta chains follows, all from one sample in a study of blood T cells in healthy people across ages. TCRdb re-called the 5' RACE reads with MiXCR, one entry per CDR3 protein. The sample lists hundreds of thousands of distinct CDR3 sequences; 45% to 50% were seen once. Sequences were obtained from blood. These receptors all come from an older woman in good health. CDR3s include the opening cysteine and the closing phenylalanine or tryptophan. The D gene is left open where the match is weak. Size is omitted from some rows. Given values are once, few, many or a class for expanded clones.

J gene,clone size,D gene,V gene,CDR3 DNA,CDR3 protein
TRBJ2-7,few,.,TRBV7-2,TGTGCCAGCAGCTTAGGGGGAGTTAGCGGATACGAGCAGTACTTC,CASSLGGVSGYEQYF
TRBJ2-7,.,.,TRBV20-1,TGCAGTGCTAGAGGGCAGGCAGACAGTATCCACGAGCAGTACTTC,CSARGQADSIHEQYF
TRBJ1-5,many,TRBD1,TRBV12-3/TRBV12-4,TGTGCCAGCAGTCCGACAGGGACCAATCAGCCCCAGCATTTT,CASSPTGTNQPQHF
TRBJ2-3,.,TRBD1,TRBV10-3,TGTGCCATCAGTGAAGGACAGGTACCCACTAGCACAGATACGCAGTATTTT,CAISEGQVPTSTDTQYF
TRBJ2-5,once,.,TRBV6-6,TGTGCCAGCAGTTACTCAGCAGGGATCCAAGAGACCCAGTACTTC,CASSYSAGIQETQYF
TRBJ2-5,few,.,TRBV7-2,TGTGCCAGCAGCTTAGGGGTAGGGGTGGAGACCCAGTACTTC,CASSLGVGVETQYF
TRBJ1-4,.,.,TRBV4-3,TGCGCCAGCAGCCAAAACACGATTCTAGATGAAAAACTGTTTTTT,CASSQNTILDEKLFF
TRBJ2-7,.,.,TRBV20-1,TGCAGTGGAAGGGAATCCTACGAGCAGTACTTC,CSGRESYEQYF
TRBJ2-2,.,TRBD2,TRBV27,TGTGCCAGCAGTCCTACTCCACTAGCGTCGGCCGGGGAGCTGTTTTTT,CASSPTPLASAGELFF
TRBJ2-5,.,.,TRBV5-1,TGCGCCAGCAGCTTGGGCGGCGCGAATGAGCAGTACTTC,CASSLGGANEQYF